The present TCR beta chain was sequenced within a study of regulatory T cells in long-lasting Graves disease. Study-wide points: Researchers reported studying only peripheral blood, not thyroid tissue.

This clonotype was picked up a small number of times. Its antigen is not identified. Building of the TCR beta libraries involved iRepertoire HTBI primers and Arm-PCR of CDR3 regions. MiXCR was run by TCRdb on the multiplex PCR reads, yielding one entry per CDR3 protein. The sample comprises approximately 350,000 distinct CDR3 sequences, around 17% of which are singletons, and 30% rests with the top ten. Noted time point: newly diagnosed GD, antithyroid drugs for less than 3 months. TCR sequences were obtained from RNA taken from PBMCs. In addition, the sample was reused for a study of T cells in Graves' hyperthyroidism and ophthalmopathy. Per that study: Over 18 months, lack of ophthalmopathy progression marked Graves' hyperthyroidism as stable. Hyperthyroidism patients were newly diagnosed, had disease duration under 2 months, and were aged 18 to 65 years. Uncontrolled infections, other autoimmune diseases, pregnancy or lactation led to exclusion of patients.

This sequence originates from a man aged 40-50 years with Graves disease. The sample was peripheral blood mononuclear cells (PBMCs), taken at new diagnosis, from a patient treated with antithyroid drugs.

DNA of the CDR3: TGTGCCAGTAGTCCGAGACAGCCCAATCAGCCCCAGCATTTT. This translates into CASSPRQPNQPQHF. The chain uses TRBV19 and TRBJ1-5; tentative D call: TRBD1 (5 bases). The CDR3 totals 14 residues. Germline CDR1 LNHDA, CDR2 SQIVND (reference sequence). The V end lost 5 bases, the J end lost 3 bases, and 11 bases lay between the germline ends. Together with reference TRBV19 and TRBJ1-5, the CDR3 gives the full variable domain: DGGITQSPKYLFRKEGQNVTLSCEQNLNHDAMYWYRQDPGQGLRLIYYSQIVNDFQKGDIAEGYSVSREKKESFPLTVTSAQKNPTAFYLCASSPRQPNQPQHFGDGTRLSIL.